This entry lists 25 T cell receptor beta chains sequenced from one sample in a study of blood T cell repertoires in COVID-19. TCRdb's table, derived via immunoSEQ multiplex PCR, lists solely in-frame clones and lacks some. Of roughly 310,000 clones in the sample, around nine tenths were seen once. The sample comprised peripheral blood. These TCRs come from a woman in her fifties or sixties with active or convalescent COVID-19.

V and J are TRBV28 and TRBJ1-3, with D uncertain. CDR1 is MDHEN, CDR2 SYDVKM, per germline. The CDR3 runs to 15 residues. Trimming cost V 5 bases and J 0 bases, with 11 bases left between them. CDR3 residues: CASSPLFPSGNTIYF. As DNA, the CDR3 is TGTGCCAGCAGTCCCCTCTTTCCCTCTGGAAACACCATATATTTT.

The chain joins TRBV19 to TRBJ1-4; D unresolved. V lost 3 bases to trimming and J lost 0 bases, with 8 bases between them. The CDR3 loop spans 15 amino acids. CDR1 is LNHDA, CDR2 SQIVND, per germline (reference sequence). In nucleotides, the CDR3 is TGTGCCAGTAGTATTCATCAGACAACTAATGAAAAACTGTTTTTT. It yields the protein CASSIHQTTNEKLFF.

The chain employs TRBV3-1 (or the pseudogene TRBV3-2) and TRBJ2-7; tentative D call: TRBD2 (5 bases). CDR1 is LGHDT and CDR2 is YNNKEL in the germline V gene (reference sequence). Trimming cost V 4 bases and J 7 bases, with 11 bases left between them. The CDR3 runs 12 residues. CDR3: CASSPFQREQYF. The CDR3 nucleotides are TGTGCCAGCAGCCCGTTTCAGCGGGAGCAGTACTTC.

This chain connects TRBV5-4 to TRBJ1-1; TRBD1 aligns across 8 bases. The germline V gene has CDR1 SGHNT and CDR2 YYREEE (reference sequence). The CDR3 is 14 residues long. V gave up 6 bases and J gave up 2 bases; unmatched junction bases: 6. The CDR3 protein is CASNLQGENTEAFF. The CDR3 nucleotides are TGTGCCAGCAACTTACAGGGGGAAAACACTGAAGCTTTCTTT.

The chain employs TRBV27 and TRBJ1-1, with D tentatively TRBD1 (5 bases). Between the trimmed V and J ends, which lost 5 bases and 4 bases, there was a span of 11 bases. The CDR3 has 13 residues. Per germline, CDR1 MNHEY and CDR2 SMNVEV (reference sequence). DNA for the CDR3: TGTGCCAGCAGTCCCCCAAGGGGCACTGAAGCTTTCTTT. Translation gives CASSPPRGTEAFF.

This rearrangement joins TRBV7-2 to TRBJ1-1, with a tentative D call TRBD1 (6 bases). The V and J ends lost 5 bases and 10 bases respectively, with 23 bases between them. There are 15 residues in the CDR3. Per germline, CDR1 SGHTA and CDR2 FQGNSA. CDR3 sequence (DNA): TGTGCCAGCAGCCCTTCGACAGGAAAGGGATCGGGAGCTTTCTTT. Its translation is CASSPSTGKGSGAFF.

The chain recombines TRBV12-2 with TRBJ1-3; TRBD1 is taken as the D call from the table, unchecked against the DNA. TRBV12-2 is a pseudogene segment. CDR3 length equals 17 residues. CDR3 protein: CASRFQGGPNNGNTIYF. DNA of the CDR3: TGTGCAAGTCGCTTCCAAGGGGGCCCAAACAACGGAAACACCATATATTTT.

This clone was seen once. This chain links TRBV20-1 with TRBJ2-7; D is possibly TRBD1 (5 bases). The CDR3 consists of 11 residues. CDR1 and CDR2 (germline): DFQATT, SNEGSKA (reference sequence). The germline V and J ends were trimmed by 6 bases and 7 bases, with 13 bases remaining between them. This chain's CDR3 is CSARQGGEQYF. Written as DNA, the CDR3 is TGCAGTGCCAGGCAGGGTGGGGAGCAGTACTTC.

J is TRBJ1-2 and V is TRBV4-1; D uncertain. Germline CDR1 MGHRA, CDR2 YSYEKL. The CDR3 extends over 13 amino acids. V was cut by 0 bases and J by 5 bases, with 7 bases left in between. CDR3 coding DNA: TGCGCCAGCAGCCAAGATGACATTTATGGCTACACCTTC. Residues: CASSQDDIYGYTF.

The V and J genes are TRBV5-1 and TRBJ2-3; D is possibly TRBD1 (5 bases). Trimming removed 0 bases from V and 5 bases from J, with 7 bases in between. The CDR3 has 13 residues. CDR1 and CDR2 from the germline V gene are SGHRS and YFSETQ. In DNA, the CDR3 is TGCGCCAGCAGCTTGGAGGGGATAGATACGCAGTATTTT. Its translation is CASSLEGIDTQYF. The full variable domain, in which reference TRBV5-1 and TRBJ2-3 provide the parts outside the CDR3, is KAGVTQTPRYLIKTRGQQVTLSCSPISGHRSVSWYQQTPGQGLQFLFEYFSETQRNKGNFPGRFSGRQFSNSRSEMNVSTLELGDSALYLCASSLEGIDTQYFGPGTRLTVL.

The J gene is TRBJ1-6, the V gene TRBV11-2; 7 bases align to TRBD1. This CDR3 region has 15 residues. The J segment lost 8 bases and the V segment lost 2 bases, leaving 6 bases of the junction unmatched. Germline V gene sequence: CDR1 SGHAT, CDR2 FQNNGV. The CDR3 nucleotides are TGTGCCAGCAGCTTAACCCGGGACAGCTATTCACCCCTCCACTTT. It specifies CASSLTRDSYSPLHF.

J is TRBJ2-2 and V is TRBV18, with D maybe TRBD1 (5 bases). Trimming pared 3 bases from V and 5 bases from J, leaving 16 bases between. This CDR3 has 16 amino acids. The germline V gene encodes CDR1 KGHSH and CDR2 LQKENI. The CDR3 DNA reads TGTGCCAGCTCACCTCAAACAGGCGGTTTAACCGGGGAGCTGTTTTTT. Protein: CASSPQTGGLTGELFF.

CDR3 DNA sequence: TGTGCCAGCAGCCTCGGGACTAGCGGATACTACGAGCAGTACTTC. Its translation is CASSLGTSGYYEQYF. The J gene is TRBJ2-7, the V gene TRBV5-4; 11 bases map to TRBD2. The CDR3 loop spans 15 amino acids. Germline V gene data show CDR1 as SGHNT and CDR2 as YYREEE (reference sequence). V trimming: 4 bases; J trimming: 3 bases; junction bases outside the gene matches: 6.

The chain has TRBV6-1 and TRBJ1-4, with D possibly matching TRBD1 (6 bases). Germline V gene lookup returns CDR1 MNHNS and CDR2 SASEGT. Deletions cut 3 bases from V and 8 bases from J, with 13 bases between. The CDR3 is made up of 14 amino acids. The CDR3 is CASSDRDTAEKLFF. Here the CDR3 DNA reads TGTGCCAGCAGTGACCGGGACACGGCAGAAAAACTGTTTTTT.

The chain links TRBV5-1 to TRBJ2-7, with a tentative D call TRBD2 (5 bases). V shed 7 bases and J shed 3 bases, with 11 bases lying between them. Germline lookup yields CDR1 SGHRS and CDR2 YFSETQ. This CDR3 comprises 12 residues. The DNA of the CDR3 is TGCGCCAGCGGAAGGGAGAACTACGAGCAGTACTTC. Its translation is CASGRENYEQYF. The whole variable domain, remainder taken from reference TRBV5-1 and TRBJ2-7, is KAGVTQTPRYLIKTRGQQVTLSCSPISGHRSVSWYQQTPGQGLQFLFEYFSETQRNKGNFPGRFSGRQFSNSRSEMNVSTLELGDSALYLCASGRENYEQYFGPGTRLTVT.

The chain carries TRBV18 and TRBJ1-4; D is unclear. Trimming pared 5 bases from V and 8 bases from J, leaving 15 bases between. There are 14 residues in the CDR3. The germline gives CDR1 KGHSH, CDR2 LQKENI. Here the CDR3 reads CASSTEMKSEKLFF. As DNA, the CDR3 is TGTGCCAGCTCAACCGAAATGAAGAGCGAAAAACTGTTTTTT.

The chain uses TRBV6-5 and TRBJ1-6; D is possibly TRBD1 (6 bases). The CDR3 spans 14 residues. Germline V gene data show CDR1 as MNHEY and CDR2 as SVGAGI. V was shortened by 2 bases and J by 16 bases, with 18 bases between the two germline ends. CDR3 nucleotide sequence: TGTGCCAGCAGTTACATAGGTAACCGTGGGACACTCCACTTT. Translating gives CASSYIGNRGTLHF.

This chain's CDR3 is CASSFNRGRDEQFF. In nucleotides, the CDR3 is TGTGCCAGCAGCTTCAACAGGGGGCGTGATGAGCAGTTCTTC. This rearrangement joins TRBV5-6 to TRBJ2-1, with 9 bases that match TRBD1. This CDR3 has 14 amino acids. Losses at the gene ends were 2 bases for V and 8 bases for J; bases not matched to a gene: 5. Per the germline V gene, CDR1 is SGHDT and CDR2 is YYEEEE.

This clone has just one count. DNA for the CDR3: TGTGCCAGCAGTTTTAAGGTTGCAGGGGGCCGTTCCGAGCAGTACTTC. Its protein product is CASSFKVAGGRSEQYF. The V gene is TRBV27, the J gene TRBJ2-7; 8 positions match TRBD1. CDR3 length: 16 residues. Germline V lookup: CDR1 MNHEY, CDR2 SMNVEV (reference sequence). J lost 6 bases, V lost 3 bases, and 13 bases had no gene match.

The count of this clone is one. For the CDR3, the DNA is TGTGCCAGCAGTTTAAGCCCCGGACAGCACTCTGGGGCCAACGTCCTGACTTTC. Its translation: CASSLSPGQHSGANVLTF. The chain couples TRBV27 to TRBJ2-6; the D gene is possibly TRBD1 (6 bases). The CDR3 has 18 residues. The germline CDR1 and CDR2 sequences are MNHEY and SMNVEV (reference sequence). Trimming pared 2 bases from V and 0 bases from J, leaving 14 bases between. The entire variable domain, with the rest obtained from reference TRBV27 and TRBJ2-6, is as follows: EAQVTQNPRYLITVTGKKLTVTCSQNMNHEYMSWYRQDPGLGLRQIYYSMNVEVTDKGDVPEGYKVSRKEKRNFPLILESPSPNQTSLYFCASSLSPGQHSGANVLTFGAGSRLTVL.

The J gene is TRBJ2-1, the V gene TRBV10-3; perhaps TRBD2 as D (6 bases). The CDR3 has 14 amino acids. V was pared by 4 bases and J by 1 base, with 8 bases between. CDR1 ENHRY and CDR2 SYGVKD come from the germline V gene. CDR3 loop: CAISAGGSYNEQFF. The CDR3 DNA reads as TGTGCCATCAGTGCCGGGGGTTCCTACAATGAGCAGTTCTTC.

The rearrangement uses TRBV28 and TRBJ2-1; no reliable D call. This CDR3 region has 15 residues. Germline CDR1 is MDHEN and CDR2 is SYDVKM. V was clipped by 2 bases and J by 3 bases, with 11 bases between them. In nucleotides, the CDR3 is TGTGCCAGCAGTTTAGGGCTTGCTCTCTACAATGAGCAGTTCTTC. It translates to CASSLGLALYNEQFF.

V usage is TRBV5-8 and J usage is TRBJ2-4; D gene uncertain. V was clipped by 1 base and J by 0 bases, with 11 bases between them. Germline CDR1 is SGHTS and CDR2 is YDEGEE. CDR3 length: 16 amino acids. The CDR3 reads CASSLRSGVAKNIQYF. For the CDR3, the DNA is TGTGCCAGCAGCTTGAGGTCAGGTGTAGCCAAAAACATTCAGTACTTC. The full variable domain, its missing parts supplied by reference TRBV5-8 and TRBJ2-4, is EAGVTQSPTHLIKTRGQQATLRCSPISGHTSVYWYQQALGLGLQFLLWYDEGEERNRGNFPPRFSGRQFPNYSSELNVNALELEDSALYLCASSLRSGVAKNIQYFGAGTRLSVL.

The chain is built from TRBV30 and TRBJ2-2; the match to TRBD1 covers 11 bases. With V trimmed by 2 bases and J by 7 bases, 9 bases remained unmatched. This CDR3 comprises 16 residues. Germline V CDR1 and CDR2: GTSNPN, SVGIG (reference sequence). The CDR3 loop is CAWSIRTGGEGGELFF. CDR3 DNA sequence: TGTGCCTGGAGTATTAGGACAGGGGGCGAGGGCGGGGAGCTGTTTTTT.

The chain joins TRBV2 to TRBJ1-5, with D unclear. CDR1 is SNHLY, CDR2 FYNNEI, per germline. V lost 3 bases, J lost 0 bases, and 6 bases lay in between. CDR3 size: 14 residues. This chain's CDR3 is CASSDSYSNQPQHF. The CDR3 DNA is TGTGCCAGCAGTGACAGTTATAGCAATCAGCCCCAGCATTTT.